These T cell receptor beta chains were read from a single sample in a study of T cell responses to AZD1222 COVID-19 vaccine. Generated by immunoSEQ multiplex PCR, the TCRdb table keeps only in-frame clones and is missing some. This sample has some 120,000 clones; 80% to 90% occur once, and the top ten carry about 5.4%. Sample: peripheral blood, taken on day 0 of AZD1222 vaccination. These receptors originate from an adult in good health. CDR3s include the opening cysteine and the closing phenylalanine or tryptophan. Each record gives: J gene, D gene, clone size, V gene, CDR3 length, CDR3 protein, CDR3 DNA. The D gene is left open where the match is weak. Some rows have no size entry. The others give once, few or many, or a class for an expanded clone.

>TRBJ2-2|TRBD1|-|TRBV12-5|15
CASGRDRGNTGELFF
TGTGCTAGTGGTCGCGACAGGGGGAACACCGGGGAGCTGTTTTTT
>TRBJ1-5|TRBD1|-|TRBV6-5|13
CASVGQGGQPQHF
TGTGCCAGCGTGGGACAGGGGGGTCAGCCCCAGCATTTT
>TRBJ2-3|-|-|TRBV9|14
CASSVDAVTDTQYF
TGTGCCAGCAGCGTAGACGCAGTTACAGATACGCAGTATTTT
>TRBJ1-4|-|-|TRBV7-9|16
CASSSARGLGDGKLFF
TGTGCCAGCAGCTCTGCGCGCGGCCTAGGGGACGGAAAACTGTTTTTT
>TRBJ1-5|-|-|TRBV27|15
CASSPRTNSNQPQHF
TGTGCCAGCAGTCCTAGGACAAATAGCAATCAGCCCCAGCATTTT
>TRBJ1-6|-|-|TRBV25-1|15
CASSELKGYNSPLHF
TGTGCCAGCAGTGAATTGAAGGGCTATAATTCACCCCTCCACTTT
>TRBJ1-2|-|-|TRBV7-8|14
CASSFRGEDYGYTF
TGTGCCAGCAGCTTCCGGGGCGAGGACTATGGCTACACCTTC
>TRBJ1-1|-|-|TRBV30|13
CAWKAEGWTEAFF
TGTGCCTGGAAGGCCGAGGGATGGACTGAAGCTTTCTTT
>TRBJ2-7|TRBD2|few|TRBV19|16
CASSMVRPSGSYEQYF
TGTGCCAGTAGTATGGTCAGGCCTAGCGGGAGTTACGAGCAGTACTTC
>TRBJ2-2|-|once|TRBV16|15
CASSQRGANTGELFF
TGTGCCAGCAGCCAACGGGGCGCGAACACCGGGGAGCTGTTTTTT
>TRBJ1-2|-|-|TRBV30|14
CAWSPKDRDYGYTF
TGTGCCTGGAGCCCCAAGGACAGAGACTATGGCTACACCTTC
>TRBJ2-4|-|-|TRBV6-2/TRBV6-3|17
CASSPRAPPGSVNIQYF
TGTGCCAGCAGTCCCCGGGCCCCCCCCGGGAGTGTAAACATTCAGTACTTC
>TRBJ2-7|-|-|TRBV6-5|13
CASRPPGFHEQYF
TGTGCCAGCAGACCTCCAGGGTTCCACGAGCAGTACTTC
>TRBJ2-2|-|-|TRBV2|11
CASTPARDLFF
TGTGCCAGCACCCCCGCGCGGGATCTGTTTTTT
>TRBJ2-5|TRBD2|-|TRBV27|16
CASSLLAGVGRETQYF
TGTGCCAGCAGTTTACTAGCGGGAGTCGGACGGGAGACCCAGTACTTC
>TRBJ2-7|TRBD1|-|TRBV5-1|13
CASSFGTGREQYF
TGCGCCAGCAGCTTTGGGACAGGGCGCGAGCAGTACTTC
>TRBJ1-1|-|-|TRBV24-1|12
CATSTPNTEAFF
TGTGCCACCAGTACACCGAACACTGAAGCTTTCTTT
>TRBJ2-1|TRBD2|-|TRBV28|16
CASSPNGGSSYNEQFF
TGTGCCAGCAGTCCAAACGGCGGGAGCTCCTACAATGAGCAGTTCTTC
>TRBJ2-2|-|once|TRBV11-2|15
CASSLVWGATGELFF
TGTGCCAGCAGCTTAGTATGGGGTGCCACCGGGGAGCTGTTTTTT
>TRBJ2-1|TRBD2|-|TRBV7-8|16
CASSLRGLATFNEQFF
TGTGCCAGCAGCTTACGGGGACTAGCGACATTTAATGAGCAGTTCTTC
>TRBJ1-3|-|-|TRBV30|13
CAWSVNSGNTIYF
TGTGCCTGGAGTGTTAACTCTGGAAACACCATATATTTT
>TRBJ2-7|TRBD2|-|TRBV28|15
CASSYPGGRSYEQYF
TGTGCCAGCAGTTACCCGGGCGGGAGAAGCTACGAGCAGTACTTC
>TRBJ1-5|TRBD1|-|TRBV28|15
CASSRDREGNQPQHF
TGTGCCAGCAGTAGAGACAGGGAGGGTAATCAGCCCCAGCATTTT
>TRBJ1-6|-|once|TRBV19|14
CASMDSRGITPLHF
TGTGCCAGTATGGACAGCCGTGGGATTACACCCCTCCACTTT
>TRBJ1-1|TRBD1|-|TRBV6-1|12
CASSEDRGEAFF
TGTGCCAGCAGTGAAGACAGGGGAGAAGCTTTCTTT
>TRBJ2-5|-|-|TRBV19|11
CASTLGETQYF
TGTGCCAGTACCCTAGGGGAGACCCAGTACTTC
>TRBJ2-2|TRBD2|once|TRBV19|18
CASSIATSGSWYTGELFF
TGTGCCAGTAGTATAGCGACTAGCGGGAGTTGGTACACCGGGGAGCTGTTTTTT
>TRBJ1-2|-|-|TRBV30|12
CAWKWGLYGYTF
TGTGCCTGGAAGTGGGGTCTCTATGGCTACACCTTC